This TCR beta chain is drawn from a study of CD8 T cells in Susac syndrome. V lost 1 base to trimming and J lost 5 bases, with 13 bases between them. The germline V gene encodes CDR1 MNHEY and CDR2 SVGAGI. This CDR3 region has 15 residues. Reverse transcription of 0.5 to 1 ug RNA used random hexamers. TCRdb ran MiXCR on the immunoSEQ multiplex PCR reads and lists one entry per CDR3 protein. In the table there are about 150,000 distinct CDR3 sequences, about 95% of which are singletons. Sequencing used CD8+ T cells from PBMCs. The receptor was isolated from a human donor with multiple sclerosis. The chain uses TRBV6-5 and TRBJ2-3, with D possibly being TRBD1 or TRBD2 (5 bases each). CDR3 in DNA: TGTGCCAGCAGTTACTTCGGGACCAATAGAGATACGCAGTATTTT. Amino acid sequence: CASSYFGTNRDTQYF.